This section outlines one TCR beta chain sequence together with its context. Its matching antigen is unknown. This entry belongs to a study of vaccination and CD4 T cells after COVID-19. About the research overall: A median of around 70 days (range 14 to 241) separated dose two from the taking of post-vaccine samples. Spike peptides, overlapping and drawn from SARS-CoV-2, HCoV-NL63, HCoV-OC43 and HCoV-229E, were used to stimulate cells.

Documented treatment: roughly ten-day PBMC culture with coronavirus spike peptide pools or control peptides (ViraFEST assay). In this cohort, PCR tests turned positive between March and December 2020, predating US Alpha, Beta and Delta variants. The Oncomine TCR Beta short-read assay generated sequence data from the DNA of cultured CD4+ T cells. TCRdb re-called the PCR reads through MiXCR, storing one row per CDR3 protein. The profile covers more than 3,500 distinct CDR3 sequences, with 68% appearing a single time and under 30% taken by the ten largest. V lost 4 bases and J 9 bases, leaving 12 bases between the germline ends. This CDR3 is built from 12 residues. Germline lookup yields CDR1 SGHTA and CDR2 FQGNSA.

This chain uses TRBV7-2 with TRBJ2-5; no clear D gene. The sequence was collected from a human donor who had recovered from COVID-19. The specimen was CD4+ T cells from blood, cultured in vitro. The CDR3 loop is CASSSGPVAQYF. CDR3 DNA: TGTGCCAGCAGCTCCGGACCCGTGGCCCAGTACTTC. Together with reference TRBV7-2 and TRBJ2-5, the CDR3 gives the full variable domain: GAGVSQSPSNKVTEKGKDVELRCDPISGHTALYWYRQSLGQGLEFLIYFQGNSAPDKSGLPSDRFSAERTGGSVSTLTIQRTQQEDSAVYLCASSSGPVAQYFGPGTRLLVL.